This TCR beta chain is drawn from a study of blood T cell repertoires in COVID-19. The CDR3 loop spans 15 amino acids. Trimming removed 4 bases at V and 7 bases at J, with 17 bases between. Per germline, CDR1 ENHRY and CDR2 SYGVKD. Repertoires were generated with immunoSEQ multiplex PCR, while TCRdb's copy carries only in-frame clones and drops some. The data contain approximately 110,000 clones, 88% of them singletons. This rearrangement joins TRBV10-3 to TRBJ2-1, with D perhaps TRBD2 (6 bases). The sample was peripheral blood. The receptor's source is a woman aged 45 to 65 with active or convalescent COVID-19. The CDR3 reads CAISGGLRRGNEQFF. DNA of the CDR3: TGTGCCATCAGTGGGGGACTGCGCCGGGGTAATGAGCAGTTCTTC.